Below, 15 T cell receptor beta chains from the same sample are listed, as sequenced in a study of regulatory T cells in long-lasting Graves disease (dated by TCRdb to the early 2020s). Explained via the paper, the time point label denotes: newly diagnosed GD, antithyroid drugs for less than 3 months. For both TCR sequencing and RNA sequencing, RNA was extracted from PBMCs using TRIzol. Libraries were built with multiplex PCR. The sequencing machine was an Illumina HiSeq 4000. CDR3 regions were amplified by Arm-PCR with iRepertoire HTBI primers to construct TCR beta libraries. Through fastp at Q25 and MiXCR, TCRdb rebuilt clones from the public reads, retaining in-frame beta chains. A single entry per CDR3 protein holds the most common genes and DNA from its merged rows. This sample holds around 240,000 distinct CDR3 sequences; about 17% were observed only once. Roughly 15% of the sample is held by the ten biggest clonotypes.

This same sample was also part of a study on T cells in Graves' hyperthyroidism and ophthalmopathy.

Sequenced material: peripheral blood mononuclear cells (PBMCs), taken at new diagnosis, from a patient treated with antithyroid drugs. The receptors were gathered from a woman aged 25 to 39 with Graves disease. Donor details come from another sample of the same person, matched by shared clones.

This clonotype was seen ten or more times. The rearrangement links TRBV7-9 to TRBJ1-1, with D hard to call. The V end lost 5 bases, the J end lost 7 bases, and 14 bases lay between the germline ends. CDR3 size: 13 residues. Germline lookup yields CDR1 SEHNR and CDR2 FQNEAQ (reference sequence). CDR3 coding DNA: TGTGCCAGCAGCCCGGACGGTTTTGGTGAAGCTTTCTTT. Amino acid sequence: CASSPDGFGEAFF.

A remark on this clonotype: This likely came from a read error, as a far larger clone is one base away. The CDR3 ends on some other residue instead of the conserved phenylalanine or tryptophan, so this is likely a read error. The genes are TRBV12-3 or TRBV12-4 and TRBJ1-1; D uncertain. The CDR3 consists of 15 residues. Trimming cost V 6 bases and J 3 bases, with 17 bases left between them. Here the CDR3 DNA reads TGTGCCAGCAGCCGGACTTATATGGCGGACACTGAAGCTTTCCTT. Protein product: CASSRTYMADTEAFL.

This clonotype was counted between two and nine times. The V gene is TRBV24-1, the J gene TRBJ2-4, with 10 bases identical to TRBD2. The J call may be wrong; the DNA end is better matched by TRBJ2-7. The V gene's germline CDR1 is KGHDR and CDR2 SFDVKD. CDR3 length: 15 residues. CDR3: CATSEQREGRYEQYF. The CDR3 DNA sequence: TGTGCCACCAGTGAACAGCGGGAGGGCCGGTACGAGCAGTACTTC.

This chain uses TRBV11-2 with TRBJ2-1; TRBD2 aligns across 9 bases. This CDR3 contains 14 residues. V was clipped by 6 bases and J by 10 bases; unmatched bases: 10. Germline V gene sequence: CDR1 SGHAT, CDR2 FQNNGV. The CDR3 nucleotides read TGTGCCAGCAGTTTTATAGCGGGGGTCCGCGAGCAGTTCTTC. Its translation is CASSFIAGVREQFF.

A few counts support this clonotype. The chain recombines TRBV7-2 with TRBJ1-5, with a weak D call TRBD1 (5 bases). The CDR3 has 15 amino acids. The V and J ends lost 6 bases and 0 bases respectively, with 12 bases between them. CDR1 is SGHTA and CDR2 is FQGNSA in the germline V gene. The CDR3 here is CASRATVNSNQPQHF. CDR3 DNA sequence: TGTGCCAGCAGGGCGACAGTGAATAGCAATCAGCCCCAGCATTTT.

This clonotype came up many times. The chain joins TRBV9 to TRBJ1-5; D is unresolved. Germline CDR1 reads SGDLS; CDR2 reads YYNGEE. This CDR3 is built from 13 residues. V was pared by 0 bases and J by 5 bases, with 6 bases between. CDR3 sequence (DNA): TGTGCCAGCAGCGTAGCCCCAGATCAGCCCCAGCATTTT. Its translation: CASSVAPDQPQHF.

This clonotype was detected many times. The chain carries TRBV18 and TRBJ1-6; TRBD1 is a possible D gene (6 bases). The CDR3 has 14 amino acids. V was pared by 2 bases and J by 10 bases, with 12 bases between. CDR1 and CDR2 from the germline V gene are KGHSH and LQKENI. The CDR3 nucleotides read TGTGCCAGCTCACCATGGTCGACAGGCTCACCCCTCCACTTT. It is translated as CASSPWSTGSPLHF.

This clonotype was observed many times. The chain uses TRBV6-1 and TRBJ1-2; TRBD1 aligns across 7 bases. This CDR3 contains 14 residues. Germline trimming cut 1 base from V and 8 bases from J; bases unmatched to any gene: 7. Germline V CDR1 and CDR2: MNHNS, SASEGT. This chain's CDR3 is CASSEGGQTGGYTF. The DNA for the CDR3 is TGTGCCAGCAGTGAAGGGGGACAGACGGGGGGCTACACCTTC.

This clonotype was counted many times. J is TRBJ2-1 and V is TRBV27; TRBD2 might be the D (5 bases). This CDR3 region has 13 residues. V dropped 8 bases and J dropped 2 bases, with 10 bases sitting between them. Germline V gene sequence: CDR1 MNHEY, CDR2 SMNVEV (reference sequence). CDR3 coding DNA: TGTGCCAGCGGGAGCGTAACCTACAATGAGCAGTTCTTC. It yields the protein CASGSVTYNEQFF.

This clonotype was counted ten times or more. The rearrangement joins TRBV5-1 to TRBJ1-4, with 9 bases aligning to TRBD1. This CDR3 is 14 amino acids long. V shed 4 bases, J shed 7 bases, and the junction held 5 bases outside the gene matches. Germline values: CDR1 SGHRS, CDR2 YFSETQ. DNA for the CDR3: TGCGCCAGCAGCGCGGGACAGGGTAGTGAAAAACTGTTTTTT. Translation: CASSAGQGSEKLFF.

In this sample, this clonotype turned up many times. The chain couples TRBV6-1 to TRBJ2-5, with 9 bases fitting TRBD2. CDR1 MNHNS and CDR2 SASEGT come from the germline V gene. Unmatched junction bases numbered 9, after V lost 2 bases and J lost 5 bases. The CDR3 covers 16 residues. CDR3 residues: CASSETPGLAGETQYF. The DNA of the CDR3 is TGTGCCAGCAGTGAAACACCGGGACTAGCTGGCGAGACCCAGTACTTC.

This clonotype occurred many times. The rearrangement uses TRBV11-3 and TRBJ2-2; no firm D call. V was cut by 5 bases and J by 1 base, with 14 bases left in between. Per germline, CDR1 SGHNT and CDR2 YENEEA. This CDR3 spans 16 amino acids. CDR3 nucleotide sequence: TGTGCCAGCAGCACTCAGGTTTGGGAGAACACCGGGGAGCTGTTTTTT. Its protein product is CASSTQVWENTGELFF.

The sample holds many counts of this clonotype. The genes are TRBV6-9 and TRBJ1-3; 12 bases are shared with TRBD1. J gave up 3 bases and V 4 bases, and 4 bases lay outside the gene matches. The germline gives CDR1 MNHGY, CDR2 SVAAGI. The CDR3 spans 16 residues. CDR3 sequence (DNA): TGTGCCAGCAGTTCCGGGACAGGGGGCTATGGAAACACCATATATTTT. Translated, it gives CASSSGTGGYGNTIYF.

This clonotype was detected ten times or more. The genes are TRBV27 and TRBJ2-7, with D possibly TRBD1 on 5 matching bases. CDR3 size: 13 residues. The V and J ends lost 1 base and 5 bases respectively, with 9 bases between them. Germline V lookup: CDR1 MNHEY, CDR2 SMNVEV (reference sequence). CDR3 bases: TGTGCCAGCAGTTTATGGGGCAGGGACGAGCAGTACTTC. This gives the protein CASSLWGRDEQYF.

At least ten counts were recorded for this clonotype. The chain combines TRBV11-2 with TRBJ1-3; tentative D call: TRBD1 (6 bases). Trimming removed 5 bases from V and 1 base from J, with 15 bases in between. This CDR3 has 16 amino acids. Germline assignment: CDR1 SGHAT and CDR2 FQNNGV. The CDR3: CASSVGQYSSGNTIYF. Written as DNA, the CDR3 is TGTGCCAGCAGCGTTGGACAGTACTCTTCTGGAAACACCATATATTTT.